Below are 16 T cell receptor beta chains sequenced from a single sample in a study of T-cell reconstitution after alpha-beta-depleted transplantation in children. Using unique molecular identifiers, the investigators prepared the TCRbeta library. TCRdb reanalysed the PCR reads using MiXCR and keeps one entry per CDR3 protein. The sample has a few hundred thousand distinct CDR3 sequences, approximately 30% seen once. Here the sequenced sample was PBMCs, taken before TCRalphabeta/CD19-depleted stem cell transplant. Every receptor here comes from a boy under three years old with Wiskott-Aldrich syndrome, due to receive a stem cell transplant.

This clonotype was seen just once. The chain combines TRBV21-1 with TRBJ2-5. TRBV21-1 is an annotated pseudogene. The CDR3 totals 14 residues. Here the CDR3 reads CASSKARNQETQYF. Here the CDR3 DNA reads TGTGCCAGCAGCAAAGCACGGAACCAAGAGACCCAGTACTTC.

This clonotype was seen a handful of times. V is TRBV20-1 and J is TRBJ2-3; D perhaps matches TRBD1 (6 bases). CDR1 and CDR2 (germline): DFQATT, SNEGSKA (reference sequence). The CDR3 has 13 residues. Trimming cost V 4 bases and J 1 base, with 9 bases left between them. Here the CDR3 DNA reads TGCAGTGCTATCAGGGGTGGCACAGATACGCAGTATTTT. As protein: CSAIRGGTDTQYF.

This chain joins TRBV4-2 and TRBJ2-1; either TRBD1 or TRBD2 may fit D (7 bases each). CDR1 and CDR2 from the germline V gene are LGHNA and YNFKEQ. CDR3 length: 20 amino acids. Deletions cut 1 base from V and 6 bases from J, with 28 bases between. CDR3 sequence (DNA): TGTGCCAGCAGCCAAGTAGTAAGGCTAGCGGCTGCCTACAGGGGCAATGAGCAGTTCTTC. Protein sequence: CASSQVVRLAAAYRGNEQFF.

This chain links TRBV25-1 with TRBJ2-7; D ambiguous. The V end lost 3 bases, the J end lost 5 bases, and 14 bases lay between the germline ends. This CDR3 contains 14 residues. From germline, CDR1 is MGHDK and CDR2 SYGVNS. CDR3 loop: CASSDPIHADEQYF. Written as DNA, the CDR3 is TGTGCCAGCAGTGACCCCATTCATGCGGACGAGCAGTACTTC.

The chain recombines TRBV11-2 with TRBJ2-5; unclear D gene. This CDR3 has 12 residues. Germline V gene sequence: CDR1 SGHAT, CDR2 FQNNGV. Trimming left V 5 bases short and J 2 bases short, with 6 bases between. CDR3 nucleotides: TGTGCCAGCAGCCAATGGCAAGAGACCCAGTACTTC. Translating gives CASSQWQETQYF.

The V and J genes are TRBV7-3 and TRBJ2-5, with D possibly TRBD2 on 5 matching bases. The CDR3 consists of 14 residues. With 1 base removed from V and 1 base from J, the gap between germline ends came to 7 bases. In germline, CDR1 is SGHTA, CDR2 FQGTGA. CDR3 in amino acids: CASSLNAGQETQYF. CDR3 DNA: TGTGCCAGCAGCTTAAACGCGGGCCAAGAGACCCAGTACTTC. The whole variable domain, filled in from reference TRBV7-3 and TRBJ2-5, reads GAGVSQTPSNKVTEKGKYVELRCDPISGHTALYWYRQSLGQGPEFLIYFQGTGAADDSGLPNDRFFAVRPEGSVSTLKIQRTERGDSAVYLCASSLNAGQETQYFGPGTRLLVL.

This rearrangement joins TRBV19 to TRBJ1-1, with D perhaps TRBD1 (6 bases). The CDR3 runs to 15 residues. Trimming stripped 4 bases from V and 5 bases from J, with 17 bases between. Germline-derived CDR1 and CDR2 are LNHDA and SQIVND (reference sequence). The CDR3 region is CASSTATGLRTEAFF. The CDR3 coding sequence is TGTGCCAGTAGTACGGCGACAGGACTAAGGACTGAAGCTTTCTTT.

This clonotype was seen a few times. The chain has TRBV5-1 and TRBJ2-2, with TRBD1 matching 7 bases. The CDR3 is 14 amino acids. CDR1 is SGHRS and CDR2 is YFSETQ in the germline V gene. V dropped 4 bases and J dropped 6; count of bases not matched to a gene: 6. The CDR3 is CASSTRDSAGELFF. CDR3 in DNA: TGCGCCAGCAGCACCAGGGACAGCGCCGGGGAGCTGTTTTTT.

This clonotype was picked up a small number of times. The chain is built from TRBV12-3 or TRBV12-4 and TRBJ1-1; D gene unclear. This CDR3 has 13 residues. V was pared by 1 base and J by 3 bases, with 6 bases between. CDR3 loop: CASSLETYTEAFF. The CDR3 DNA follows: TGTGCCAGCAGTTTAGAGACTTACACTGAAGCTTTCTTT.

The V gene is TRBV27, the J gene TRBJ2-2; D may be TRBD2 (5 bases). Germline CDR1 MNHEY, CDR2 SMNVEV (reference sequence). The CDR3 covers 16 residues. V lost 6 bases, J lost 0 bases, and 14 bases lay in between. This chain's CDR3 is CASRTAFGANTGELFF. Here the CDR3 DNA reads TGTGCCAGCAGGACCGCTTTCGGGGCGAACACCGGGGAGCTGTTTTTT.

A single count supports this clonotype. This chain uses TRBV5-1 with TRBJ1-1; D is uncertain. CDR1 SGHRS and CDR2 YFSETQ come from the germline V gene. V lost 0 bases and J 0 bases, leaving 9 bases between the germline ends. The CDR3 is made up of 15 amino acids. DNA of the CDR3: TGCGCCAGCAGCTTGGGAAATAACATGAACACTGAAGCTTTCTTT. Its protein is CASSLGNNMNTEAFF.

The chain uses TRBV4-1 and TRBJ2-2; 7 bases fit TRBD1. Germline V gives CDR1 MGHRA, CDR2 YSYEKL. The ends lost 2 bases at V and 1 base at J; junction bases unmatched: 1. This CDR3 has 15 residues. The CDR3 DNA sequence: TGCGCCAGCAGCCAAAGGGGGCAGAACACCGGGGAGCTGTTTTTT. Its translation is CASSQRGQNTGELFF.

The CDR3 is CSASAGGFPDTQYF. The CDR3 DNA follows: TGCAGTGCCTCCGCGGGAGGGTTCCCAGATACGCAGTATTTT. The chain combines TRBV20-1 with TRBJ2-3; 9 bases are shared with TRBD2. This CDR3 has 14 amino acids. V dropped 6 bases and J dropped 4; count of bases not matched to a gene: 8. CDR1 and CDR2 from the germline V gene are DFQATT and SNEGSKA (reference sequence).

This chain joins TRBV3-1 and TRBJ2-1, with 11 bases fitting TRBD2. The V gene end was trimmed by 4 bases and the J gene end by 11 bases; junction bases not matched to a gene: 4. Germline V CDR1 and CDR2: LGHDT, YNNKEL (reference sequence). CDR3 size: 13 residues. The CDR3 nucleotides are TGTGCCAGCAGCCTTGGGACTAGCGGTAAGCAGTTCTTC. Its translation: CASSLGTSGKQFF.

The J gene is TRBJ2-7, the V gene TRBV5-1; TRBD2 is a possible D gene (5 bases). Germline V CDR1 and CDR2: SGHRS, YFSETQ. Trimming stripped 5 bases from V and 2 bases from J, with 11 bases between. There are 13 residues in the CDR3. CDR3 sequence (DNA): TGCGCCAGCAGAGGATGGGAGACCTACGAGCAGTACTTC. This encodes CASRGWETYEQYF.

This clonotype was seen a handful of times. CDR3 sequence: CASSFLAVHYNEQFF. The CDR3 coding sequence is TGCGCCAGCAGCTTCCTAGCGGTACACTACAATGAGCAGTTCTTC. The chain links TRBV5-1 to TRBJ2-1; 7 bases align to TRBD2. The germline gives CDR1 SGHRS, CDR2 YFSETQ. Unmatched junction bases numbered 5, after V lost 2 bases and J lost 3 bases. The CDR3 spans 15 residues.